This is a list of T cell receptor beta chains from one sample in a study of blood T cell repertoires in COVID-19. Data came from immunoSEQ multiplex PCR; TCRdb stores just in-frame clones and leaves some out. The sample holds approximately 240,000 clones; about four fifths are singletons and the top ten take approximately 1.4%. Specimen: PBMCs or T cells enriched from blood (not recorded which). Source of these receptors: a middle-aged woman with acute COVID-19. Each CDR3 is given without its conserved first and last residue.

CDR3aa: AWARRVRETQY
j_gene: TRBJ2-5
v_gene: TRBV30

CDR3aa: ASSESRVEQY
j_gene: TRBJ2-7
v_gene: TRBV6-1

CDR3aa: SVEESAGMDYEQY
j_gene: TRBJ2-7
v_gene: TRBV29-1

CDR3aa: ASSLPGSYGYT
j_gene: TRBJ1-2
v_gene: TRBV5-4

CDR3aa: AWSRGTDNEQF
j_gene: TRBJ2-1
v_gene: TRBV30

CDR3aa: ASIPGPEQY
j_gene: TRBJ2-7
v_gene: TRBV21-1

CDR3aa: ASSRPGDGYT
j_gene: TRBJ1-2
v_gene: TRBV18

CDR3aa: ASSLVRGQTGGYT
j_gene: TRBJ1-2
v_gene: TRBV7-2

CDR3aa: ASSQASGSRGETQY
j_gene: TRBJ2-5
v_gene: TRBV14

CDR3aa: ASSVATLNTEAF
j_gene: TRBJ1-1
v_gene: TRBV10-2

CDR3aa: ASSVGGSGEQF
j_gene: TRBJ2-1
v_gene: TRBV9

CDR3aa: ASSKGAGILSEKLF
j_gene: TRBJ1-4
v_gene: TRBV5-6

CDR3aa: ASSPWTSGGAFRMTDTQY
j_gene: TRBJ2-3
v_gene: TRBV10-2

CDR3aa: ASSLADTGGQGYT
j_gene: TRBJ1-2
v_gene: TRBV5-1

CDR3aa: ASIAGGRELF
j_gene: TRBJ2-2
v_gene: TRBV19

CDR3aa: ASSLGRGYNEQF
j_gene: TRBJ2-1
v_gene: TRBV27

CDR3aa: ASSSPVVNEQF
j_gene: TRBJ2-1
v_gene: TRBV11-2

CDR3aa: ATSRDLERDLSGGYT
j_gene: TRBJ1-2
v_gene: TRBV15

CDR3aa: SVVDSSYEQY
j_gene: TRBJ2-7
v_gene: TRBV29-1

CDR3aa: ASTVGLSKAHGYT
j_gene: TRBJ1-2
v_gene: TRBV6-5

CDR3aa: ASSLVALAGAQYEQY
j_gene: TRBJ2-7
v_gene: TRBV7-2

CDR3aa: ASSQGPRTSGGLSY
j_gene: TRBJ2-5
v_gene: TRBV4-2

CDR3aa: ASSESPRGSQH
j_gene: TRBJ1-5
v_gene: TRBV10-2

CDR3aa: ASSFASAYEQY
j_gene: TRBJ2-7
v_gene: TRBV5-6

CDR3aa: ASSLVDPGRSSSYNEQF
j_gene: TRBJ2-1
v_gene: TRBV7-4

CDR3aa: ASSLTTGLRGYT
j_gene: TRBJ1-2
v_gene: TRBV11-2

CDR3aa: ASSGQGRGGYT
j_gene: TRBJ1-2
v_gene: TRBV2

CDR3aa: ASSLGGSTGELF
j_gene: TRBJ1-4
v_gene: TRBV7-2

CDR3aa: ASGTGKEKLF
j_gene: TRBJ1-4
v_gene: TRBV19

CDR3aa: ASSLGQGRLDYGYT
j_gene: TRBJ1-2
v_gene: TRBV5-6

CDR3aa: ASSLGARGPRAQETQY
j_gene: TRBJ2-5
v_gene: TRBV11-3

CDR3aa: ASSHRTGLRFTGELF
j_gene: TRBJ2-2
v_gene: TRBV14

CDR3aa: ASSLARGSNEQF
j_gene: TRBJ2-1
v_gene: TRBV7-2

CDR3aa: ASSQAETGSTPLEQF
j_gene: TRBJ2-1
v_gene: TRBV4-3

CDR3aa: ASSVATGEITQY
j_gene: TRBJ2-3
v_gene: TRBV9

CDR3aa: ASSYLDAGLAGNEQF
j_gene: TRBJ2-1
v_gene: TRBV11-2

CDR3aa: ASSLGTGGSYEQY
j_gene: TRBJ2-7
v_gene: TRBV5-1

CDR3aa: ATSDSQTGLDGYT
j_gene: TRBJ1-2
v_gene: TRBV24-1

CDR3aa: ASSPRGLAGY
j_gene: TRBJ2-7
v_gene: TRBV28

CDR3aa: SAGSTGSGEQF
j_gene: TRBJ2-1
v_gene: TRBV29-1

CDR3aa: ASSTPSGTGRNGYT
j_gene: TRBJ1-2
v_gene: TRBV7-2

CDR3aa: ARLDRPNTEAF
j_gene: TRBJ1-1
v_gene: TRBV5-8

CDR3aa: ASSPNTNQPQH
j_gene: TRBJ1-5
v_gene: TRBV7-3

CDR3aa: ASTRGTDYGYT
j_gene: TRBJ1-2
v_gene: TRBV5-4

CDR3aa: ASSLMGQGAETQY
j_gene: TRBJ2-3
v_gene: TRBV14

CDR3aa: ASKTVLGGSYNEQF
j_gene: TRBJ2-1
v_gene: TRBV5-1

CDR3aa: ASSSPRETRTDTQY
j_gene: TRBJ2-3
v_gene: TRBV5-6